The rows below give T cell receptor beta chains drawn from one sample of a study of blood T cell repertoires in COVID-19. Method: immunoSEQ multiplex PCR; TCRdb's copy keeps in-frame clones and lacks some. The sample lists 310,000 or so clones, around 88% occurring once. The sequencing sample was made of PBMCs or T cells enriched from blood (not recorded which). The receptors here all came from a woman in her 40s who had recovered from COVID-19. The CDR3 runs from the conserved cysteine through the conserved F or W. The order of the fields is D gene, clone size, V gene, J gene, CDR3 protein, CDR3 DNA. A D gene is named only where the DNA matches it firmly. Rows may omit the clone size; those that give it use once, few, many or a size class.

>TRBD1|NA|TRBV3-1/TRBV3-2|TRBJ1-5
CASSSGGGNQPQHF
TGTGCCAGCAGCTCAGGGGGCGGCAATCAGCCCCAGCATTTT
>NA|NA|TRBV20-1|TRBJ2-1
CSAGEYNEQFF
TGCAGTGCTGGGGAGTACAATGAGCAGTTCTTC
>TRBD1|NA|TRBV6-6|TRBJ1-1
CASRGTGGADTEAFF
TGTGCCAGCCGGGGGACAGGGGGCGCAGACACTGAAGCTTTCTTT
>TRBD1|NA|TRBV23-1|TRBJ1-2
CASSQTRQGAGYGYTF
TGCGCCAGCAGTCAAACCCGACAGGGGGCTGGGTATGGCTACACCTTC
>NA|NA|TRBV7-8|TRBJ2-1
CASSAEPFLNEQFF
TGTGCCAGCAGCGCCGAGCCGTTCCTCAATGAGCAGTTCTTC
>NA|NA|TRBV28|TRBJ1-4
CASSLRTVVEKLFF
TGTGCCAGCAGTCTCCGCACAGTGGTTGAAAAACTGTTTTTT
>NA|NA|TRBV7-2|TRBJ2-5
CASSLARLETQYF
TGTGCCAGCAGCTTAGCGAGGCTAGAGACCCAGTACTTC
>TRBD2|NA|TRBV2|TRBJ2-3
CASSVLAGITDTQYF
TGTGCCAGCAGCGTACTAGCGGGAATCACAGATACGCAGTATTTT
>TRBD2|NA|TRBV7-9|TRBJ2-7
CASSLFSGAQYF
TGTGCCAGCAGCTTGTTTAGCGGGGCGCAGTACTTC
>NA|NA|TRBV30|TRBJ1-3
CAWNPTGSGNTIYF
TGTGCCTGGAACCCGACGGGGTCTGGAAACACCATATATTTT
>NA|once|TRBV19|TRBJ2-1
CASKVRNEQFF
TGTGCCAGTAAGGTGCGGAATGAGCAGTTCTTC
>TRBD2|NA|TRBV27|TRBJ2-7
CASSLIIGAGSSYEQYF
TGTGCCAGCAGTTTGATTATTGGAGCGGGAAGCTCCTACGAGCAGTACTTC
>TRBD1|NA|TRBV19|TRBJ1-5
CASTQTGDSNQPQHF
TGTGCCAGTACTCAGACAGGGGATAGCAATCAGCCCCAGCATTTT
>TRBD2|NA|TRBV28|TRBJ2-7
CASSSGGLAGVNEQYF
TGTGCCAGCAGTTCCGGCGGTCTAGCGGGAGTGAATGAGCAGTACTTC
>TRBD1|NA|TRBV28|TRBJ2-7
CASSFGGGQGRNEQYF
TGTGCCAGCAGTTTTGGAGGGGGACAGGGCCGGAACGAGCAGTACTTC
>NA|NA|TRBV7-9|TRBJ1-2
CASSLVEPTQGGGYTF
TGTGCCAGCAGCTTAGTGGAACCGACCCAAGGGGGTGGCTACACCTTC
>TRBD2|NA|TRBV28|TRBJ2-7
CASSLWTSGRYEQYF
TGTGCCAGCAGTTTATGGACTAGCGGGAGGTACGAGCAGTACTTC
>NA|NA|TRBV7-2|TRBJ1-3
CASSSFGTGSSGNTIYF
TGTGCCAGCAGCTCCTTCGGGACTGGGAGCTCTGGAAACACCATATATTTT
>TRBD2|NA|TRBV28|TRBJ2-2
CASNPNQGLAAYTGELFF
TGTGCCAGCAACCCAAACCAGGGACTAGCGGCCTACACCGGGGAGCTGTTTTTT
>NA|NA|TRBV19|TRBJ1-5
CASSPAGNSNQPQHF
TGTGCCAGTAGCCCGGCGGGGAATAGCAATCAGCCCCAGCATTTT
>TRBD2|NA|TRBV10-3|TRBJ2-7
CAISERTSGKYEQYF
TGTGCCATCAGTGAGAGGACTAGCGGGAAGTACGAGCAGTACTTC
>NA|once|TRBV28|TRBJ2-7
CASSSQGRPSYEQYF
TGTGCCAGCAGTTCTCAGGGGCGCCCTTCCTACGAGCAGTACTTC
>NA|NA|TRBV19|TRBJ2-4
CASSPGGSPGGIQYF
TGTGCCAGTAGTCCGGGGGGCTCCCCGGGGGGCATTCAGTACTTC
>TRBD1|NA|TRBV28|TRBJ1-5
CASTGGLTVNQPQHF
TGTGCCAGCACAGGGGGTCTGACGGTCAATCAGCCCCAGCATTTT
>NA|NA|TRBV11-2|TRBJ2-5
CASSLDRETQYF
TGTGCCAGCAGCTTGGACAGAGAGACCCAGTACTTC
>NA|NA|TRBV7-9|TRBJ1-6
CASNTGVTNSPLHF
TGTGCCAGCAACACCGGGGTGACGAATTCACCCCTCCACTTT
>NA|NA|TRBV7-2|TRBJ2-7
CASSEGTARNEQYF
TGTGCCAGCAGCGAGGGGACTGCAAGGAACGAGCAGTACTTC
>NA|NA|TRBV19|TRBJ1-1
CASSIEVAGRTEAFF
TGTGCCAGTAGTATAGAGGTCGCAGGGCGCACTGAAGCTTTCTTT
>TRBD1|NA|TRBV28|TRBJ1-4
CASSPGGTDNEKLFF
TGTGCCAGCAGTCCTGGCGGGACAGATAATGAAAAACTGTTTTTT
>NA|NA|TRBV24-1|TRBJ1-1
CATSGRPNTEAFF
TGTGCCACCAGTGGGAGGCCGAACACTGAAGCTTTCTTT
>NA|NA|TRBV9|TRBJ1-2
CASSVATANYGYTF
TGTGCCAGCAGCGTAGCTACAGCCAACTATGGCTACACCTTC
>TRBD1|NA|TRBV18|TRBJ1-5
CASAEGTGQDQPQHF
TGTGCCAGCGCCGAGGGGACAGGGCAGGATCAGCCCCAGCATTTT
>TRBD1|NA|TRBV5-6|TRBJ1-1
CASSPDRVNTEAFF
TGTGCCAGCAGCCCCGACAGGGTGAACACTGAAGCTTTCTTT
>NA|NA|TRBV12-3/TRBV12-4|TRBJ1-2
CASRPMGVGYTF
TGTGCCAGCAGACCTATGGGAGTTGGCTACACCTTC
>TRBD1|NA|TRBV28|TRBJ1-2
CASSYPQGGIYGYTF
TGTGCCAGCAGTTACCCCCAGGGGGGCATCTATGGCTACACCTTC
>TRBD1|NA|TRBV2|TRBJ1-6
CASYGTGNSPLHF
TGTGCCAGCTACGGGACAGGGAATTCACCCCTCCACTTT
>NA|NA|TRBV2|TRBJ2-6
CASTPQLSGANVLTF
TGTGCCAGCACCCCACAGCTCTCTGGGGCCAACGTCCTGACTTTC
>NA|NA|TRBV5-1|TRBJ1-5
CASSLEGVNQPQHF
TGCGCCAGCAGCTTGGAAGGGGTCAATCAGCCCCAGCATTTT
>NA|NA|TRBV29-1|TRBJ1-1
CSVAGQRMNTEAFF
TGCAGCGTGGCCGGACAGAGAATGAACACTGAAGCTTTCTTT
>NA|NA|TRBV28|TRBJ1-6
CASSSTGTPAGSPLHF
TGTGCCAGCAGTTCTACCGGGACTCCGGCGGGTTCACCCCTCCACTTT